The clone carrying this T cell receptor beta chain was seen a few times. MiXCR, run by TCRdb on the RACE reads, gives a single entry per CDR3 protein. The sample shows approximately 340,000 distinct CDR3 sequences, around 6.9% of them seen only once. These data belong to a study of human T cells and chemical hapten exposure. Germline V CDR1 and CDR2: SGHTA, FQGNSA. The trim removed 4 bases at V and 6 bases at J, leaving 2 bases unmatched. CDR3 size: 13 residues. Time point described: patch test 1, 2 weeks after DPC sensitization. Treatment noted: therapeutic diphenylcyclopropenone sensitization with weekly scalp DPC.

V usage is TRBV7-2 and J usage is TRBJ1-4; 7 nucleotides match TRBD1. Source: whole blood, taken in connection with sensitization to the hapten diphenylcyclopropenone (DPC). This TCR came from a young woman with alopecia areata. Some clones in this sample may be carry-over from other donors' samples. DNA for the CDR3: TGTGCCAGCAGCTCCGGGACAGATGAAAAACTGTTTTTT. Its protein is CASSSGTDEKLFF.